This T cell receptor (beta chain) was profiled in a study of CD8 T cells in ankylosing spondylitis. General study findings and limits: With a CD8+ phenotype, disease-linked clones were relatively rare in peripheral blood. Previously reported in reactive arthritis synovial fluid and blood were some of the motif variants.

The ends were cut back, 6 bases at V and 2 bases at J, with 14 bases in the middle. The CDR3 totals 14 residues. Germline CDR1 MGHRA, CDR2 YSYEKL. TCRdb reanalysed the 5' RACE reads using MiXCR and keeps one entry per CDR3 protein. The repertoire holds 380,000 or so distinct CDR3 sequences, with 20% to 25% as singletons. A word on this clonotype: Antigen unknown.

This TCR was recovered from a male donor with ankylosing spondylitis or in good health (not recorded which). Sequenced: blood, either unsorted or a sorted T cell fraction (not recorded which). The chain joins TRBV4-1 to TRBJ2-7; D ambiguous. This chain's CDR3 is CASSGGIVAYEQYF. CDR3 nucleotide sequence: TGCGCCAGCAGTGGTGGGATTGTTGCCTACGAGCAGTACTTC.